These 18 T cell receptor beta chains share one sample of origin, sequenced in a study of blood T cell repertoires in COVID-19. The assay was immunoSEQ multiplex PCR, and TCRdb's table has in-frame clones only and misses some. The sample lists some 100,000 clones; 70% to 80% were seen once. Sample: peripheral blood. Receptor source: a human donor in a cohort sampled during active COVID-19.

The chain uses TRBV28 and TRBJ1-5; no reliable D call. In germline, CDR1 is MDHEN, CDR2 SYDVKM. This CDR3 has 15 residues. V lost 2 bases, J lost 0 bases, and 8 bases lay in between. The CDR3 is CASSLGASSNQPQHF. The CDR3 DNA reads as TGTGCCAGCAGTTTAGGAGCCTCTAGCAATCAGCCCCAGCATTTT.

This chain uses TRBV28 with TRBJ2-4; possible D gene TRBD1, 5 bases. Trimming took off 6 bases at V and 0 bases at J, with 9 bases between the two ends. The CDR3 runs to 14 residues. Looked up from germline, CDR1 is MDHEN and CDR2 is SYDVKM. The DNA of the CDR3 is TGTGCCAGCAGGGATACAGGAGCCAAAAACATTCAGTACTTC. As protein: CASRDTGAKNIQYF.

This rearrangement joins TRBV7-9 to TRBJ2-3; D might be TRBD2 (5 bases). This CDR3 has 13 amino acids. CDR1 and CDR2 (germline): SEHNR, FQNEAQ (reference sequence). V lost 0 bases and J lost 6, with 7 bases in between. For the CDR3, the DNA is TGTGCCAGCAGCTTAGCATCGGGGGATACGCAGTATTTT. Amino acids: CASSLASGDTQYF.

The table lists this clone with a few counts. The J gene is TRBJ1-5, the V gene TRBV2, with TRBD1 matching 9 bases. The CDR3 has 15 amino acids. V gave up 6 bases and J gave up 2 bases; unmatched junction bases: 5. Germline CDR1 is SNHLY and CDR2 is FYNNEI. The CDR3 sequence is CASRADRGGNQPQHF. CDR3 nucleotide sequence: TGTGCCAGCAGGGCGGACAGGGGAGGCAATCAGCCCCAGCATTTT.

This clone was found once. This rearrangement joins TRBV19 to TRBJ1-1; 7 positions match TRBD1. J gave up 0 bases and V 5 bases, and 0 bases lay outside the gene matches. This CDR3 is 13 amino acids long. Germline V gives CDR1 LNHDA, CDR2 SQIVND (reference sequence). The CDR3 DNA is TGTGCCAGTAGTGACAGGGTGAACACTGAAGCTTTCTTT. Protein: CASSDRVNTEAFF.

V gene TRBV28 combines with J gene TRBJ1-5; D is perhaps TRBD1 (5 bases). With 2 bases removed from V and 6 bases from J, the gap between germline ends came to 26 bases. This CDR3 contains 19 residues. Germline CDR1 MDHEN, CDR2 SYDVKM. The CDR3 nucleotides are TGTGCCAGCAGTTTACTGACATTTGTTTCTACCCAGGGTAGTCAGCCCCAGCATTTT. Protein: CASSLLTFVSTQGSQPQHF.

Only one count was recorded for this clone. This chain connects TRBV6-5 to TRBJ1-5; a weak D match, TRBD1 (6 bases). Germline loops: CDR1 MNHEY, CDR2 SVGAGI. The V end was cut by 6 bases, the J end by 0 bases, with 12 bases between. The CDR3 totals 15 residues. The CDR3 bases are TGTGCCAGCAGGCACAGGGTAAATAGCAATCAGCCCCAGCATTTT. Its translation: CASRHRVNSNQPQHF.

CDR3 residues: CASSSADSLWEQYF. The CDR3 DNA follows: TGTGCCAGCAGCTCCGCCGATAGTCTTTGGGAGCAGTACTTC. The gene calls are TRBV7-2 and TRBJ2-7; no clear D. Germline CDR1 is SGHTA and CDR2 is FQGNSA. Trimming shortened V by 4 bases and J by 7 bases, and 17 bases separated the two germline ends. CDR3 size: 14 residues.

The J gene is TRBJ1-2, the V gene TRBV3-1 (or the pseudogene TRBV3-2); no clear D gene. The V end lost 1 base, the J end lost 8 bases, and 8 bases lay between the germline ends. CDR1 and CDR2 (germline): LGHDT, YNNKEL (reference sequence). The CDR3 runs 12 residues. The CDR3, as DNA: TGTGCCAGCAGCCAAGGAGATGTAGGCTACACCTTC. It codes for CASSQGDVGYTF.

This chain uses TRBV3-1 (or the pseudogene TRBV3-2) with TRBJ1-1; D may be TRBD1 (5 bases). The V gene's germline CDR1 is LGHDT and CDR2 YNNKEL (reference sequence). This CDR3 is 13 amino acids long. V was shortened by 3 bases and J by 6 bases, with 11 bases between the two germline ends. CDR3 coding DNA: TGTGCCAGCAGCCATCAGGGTGGCGCTGAAGCTTTCTTT. This sequence encodes CASSHQGGAEAFF.

The chain carries TRBV28 and TRBJ2-5; possibly TRBD2 for D (6 bases). The germline gives CDR1 MDHEN, CDR2 SYDVKM. The CDR3 spans 14 residues. The V gene lost 5 bases and the J gene lost 5 bases, with 15 bases spanning the gap. CDR3 DNA: TGTGCCAGCAGTCCCCCGGACCTAGCGGAGACCCAGTACTTC. Protein product: CASSPPDLAETQYF. The whole variable domain, remainder taken from reference TRBV28 and TRBJ2-5, is DVKVTQSSRYLVKRTGEKVFLECVQDMDHENMFWYRQDPGLGLRLIYFSYDVKMKEKGDIPEGYSVSREKKERFSLILESASTNQTSMYLCASSPPDLAETQYFGPGTRLLVL.

Only a few counts were recorded for this clone. The chain couples TRBV6-1 to TRBJ1-4, with a tentative D call TRBD1 (5 bases). The CDR3 consists of 14 residues. Trimming took off 2 bases at V and 6 bases at J, with 10 bases between the two ends. Per germline, CDR1 MNHNS and CDR2 SASEGT. In DNA, the CDR3 is TGTGCCAGCAGTGAACAGGGAAGGGATGAAAAACTGTTTTTT. It translates to CASSEQGRDEKLFF.

This chain connects TRBV5-4 to TRBJ2-7, with D possibly matching TRBD2 (5 bases). V gave up 4 bases and J gave up 0 bases, with 14 bases separating them. Germline V gene lookup returns CDR1 SGHNT and CDR2 YYREEE (reference sequence). The CDR3 runs 15 residues. CDR3 sequence (DNA): TGTGCCAGCAGCCGTCCAGCGGCTAGCTCCTACGAGCAGTACTTC. Translating gives CASSRPAASSYEQYF.

DNA for the CDR3: TGTGCCAGCAGCGTTCACAGGGGTTCTGGGGCCAACGTCCTGACTTTC. It specifies CASSVHRGSGANVLTF. The chain employs TRBV7-8 and TRBJ2-6; 7 nucleotides agree with TRBD1. Germline V CDR1 and CDR2: SGHVS, FQNEAQ. The CDR3 sequence is 16 residues long. Trimming removed 5 bases from V and 1 base from J; junction bases left unmatched: 5.

V is TRBV19 and J is TRBJ1-3; the match to TRBD1 covers 7 bases. CDR3 length: 15 amino acids. V was pared by 6 bases and J by 4 bases, with 9 bases of the junction left unmatched. Germline assignment: CDR1 LNHDA and CDR2 SQIVND (reference sequence). In DNA form, the CDR3 reads TGTGCCAGTAGCCGGGACAGCTTGCCGGGAAACACCATATATTTT. Amino acid sequence: CASSRDSLPGNTIYF.

The rearrangement joins TRBV2 to TRBJ2-7; D may be TRBD2 (6 bases). The germline V gene has CDR1 SNHLY and CDR2 FYNNEI. The CDR3 contains 13 residues. With 8 bases removed from V and 7 bases from J, the gap between germline ends came to 18 bases. The CDR3 DNA reads TGTGCCAGCGGCCTGGACACGGAGGGGGAGCAGTACTTC. It translates to CASGLDTEGEQYF. The complete variable domain, with remaining parts taken from reference TRBV2 and TRBJ2-7, reads EPEVTQTPSHQVTQMGQEVILRCVPISNHLYFYWYRQILGQKVEFLVSFYNNEISEKSEIFDDQFSVERPDGSNFTLKIRSTKLEDSAMYFCASGLDTEGEQYFGPGTRLTVT.

The V and J genes are TRBV3-1 (or the pseudogene TRBV3-2) and TRBJ1-3; TRBD1 matches 12 bases. Germline CDR1 reads LGHDT; CDR2 reads YNNKEL (reference sequence). The CDR3 has 19 residues. Germline trimming cut 4 bases from V and 1 base from J; bases unmatched to any gene: 11. CDR3 loop: CASSLAGTGGRVSGNTIYF. CDR3 bases: TGTGCCAGCAGCCTTGCGGGGACAGGGGGCAGGGTTTCTGGAAACACCATATATTTT.

The chain links TRBV11-2 to TRBJ2-1; TRBD2 matches 9 bases. The CDR3 runs to 15 residues. Losses at the gene ends were 1 base for V and 9 bases for J; bases not matched to a gene: 7. Germline V CDR1 and CDR2: SGHAT, FQNNGV. The CDR3 spells CASSLGSGGRGEQFF. CDR3 DNA sequence: TGTGCCAGCAGCTTAGGGAGCGGGGGGCGCGGTGAGCAGTTCTTC.